The subject of this entry is one TCR beta chain. Its specificity is unknown. This entry is derived from a study of blood T cells in healthy people across ages. Study findings and constraints: A roughly linear fall in TCR beta diversity per million T cells was seen with increasing age.

A second PCR, run for about 7 to 11 cycles, used a sample-barcoded 5' primer plus a J-beta primer mix. A template-switch adaptor containing 12 random nucleotides labeled each cDNA molecule. TCRdb called the 5' RACE reads again in MiXCR, with one record for every CDR3 protein. The table has 550,000 to 750,000 distinct CDR3 sequences, 21% seen once. The CDR3 extends over 15 amino acids. Germline V gene lookup returns CDR1 MNHEY and CDR2 SVGAGI. The J segment lost 4 bases and the V segment lost 6 bases, leaving 6 bases of the junction unmatched. V gene TRBV6-5 combines with J gene TRBJ1-6; 7 nucleotides align to TRBD1. This sequence was found in a man between 65 and 79 years old in good health. Sequencing input: blood. For the CDR3, the DNA is TGTGCCAGCAGCCAGTCGACAGGGTATAATTCACCCCTCCACTTT. Amino acid sequence: CASSQSTGYNSPLHF.